This T cell receptor (beta chain) was recovered during a study of graft-versus-host responses after intestinal transplantation. Turning to the study itself: Anti-thymocyte globulin served as induction for all recipients, who then took tacrolimus and steroids for approximately 3 years.

TCRdb keeps only in-frame clones here, not all; method: immunoSEQ multiplex PCR. The sample records around 30,000 clones, 85% to 95% being singletons. Trimming shortened V by 4 bases and J by 5 bases, and 19 bases separated the two germline ends. Per the germline V gene, CDR1 is SGHRS and CDR2 is YFSETQ. The CDR3 sequence is 17 residues long. This TCR was recovered from a human patient who received an intestinal transplant, so some T cells may come from the graft donor. The specimen comprised PBMCs, sampled about ten weeks after intestinal transplant. The chain is built from TRBV5-1 and TRBJ1-6; no definite D call. Here the CDR3 DNA reads TGCGCCAGCAGCGAGGAACTTCCGGGCCAGGATAATTCACCCCTCCACTTT. It specifies CASSEELPGQDNSPLHF. Drawing the rest from reference TRBV5-1 and TRBJ1-6, the complete variable domain is KAGVTQTPRYLIKTRGQQVTLSCSPISGHRSVSWYQQTPGQGLQFLFEYFSETQRNKGNFPGRFSGRQFSNSRSEMNVSTLELGDSALYLCASSEELPGQDNSPLHFGNGTRLTVT.